The next 25 T cell receptor beta chains were all read from a single sample in a study of T cell changes during pregnancy in multiple sclerosis. Clones were read by immunoSEQ multiplex PCR, and TCRdb kept only the in-frame ones, dropping some. There are 45,000 to 60,000 clones in the sample; 90% occur only once, and 2.5% to 3.5% lies in the top ten. This sample comprised CD8+ T cells from peripheral blood mononuclear cells, obtained before pregnancy. The receptors come from a female donor with multiple sclerosis, enrolled in a pregnancy study.

This clone was detected only once. This chain uses TRBV5-6 with TRBJ2-1; 9 bases line up with TRBD1. Germline CDR1 SGHDT, CDR2 YYEEEE. This CDR3 contains 12 residues. V lost 5 bases and J lost 6; bases outside the gene matches: 0. The CDR3 loop reads CASRGQGNEQFF. CDR3 sequence (DNA): TGTGCCAGCAGGGGACAGGGCAATGAGCAGTTCTTC.

The chain couples TRBV4-2 to TRBJ1-1, with unresolved D. This CDR3 is built from 12 residues. CDR1 is LGHNA, CDR2 YNFKEQ, per germline. The germline V and J ends were trimmed by 4 bases and 7 bases, with 10 bases remaining between them. CDR3 sequence: CASSPSPREAFF. DNA of the CDR3: TGTGCCAGCAGCCCAAGCCCCCGTGAAGCTTTCTTT.

V and J are TRBV7-3 and TRBJ2-1; D remains unclear. The germline V gene has CDR1 SGHTA and CDR2 FQGTGA. Trimming pared 5 bases from V and 8 bases from J, leaving 16 bases between. This CDR3 spans 14 amino acids. CDR3 sequence (DNA): TGTGCCAGCAGCATTTATGACACCACCGATGAGCAGTTCTTC. It specifies CASSIYDTTDEQFF.

The V gene is TRBV5-6, the J gene TRBJ1-1; maybe TRBD1 (5 bases). The CDR3 extends over 15 amino acids. Germline CDR1 reads SGHDT; CDR2 reads YYEEEE. Trimming removed 3 bases from V and 3 bases from J, with 15 bases in between. The CDR3 nucleotides are TGTGCCAGCAGCTGGGGGGGAGGGGCAGACACTGAAGCTTTCTTT. It encodes CASSWGGGADTEAFF.

The chain joins TRBV30 to TRBJ2-3; the match to TRBD2 covers 9 bases. The length of the CDR3 is 14 residues. The V and J ends lost 4 bases and 3 bases, in that order; junction bases with no gene match: 5. Germline V gene data show CDR1 as GTSNPN and CDR2 as SVGIG (reference sequence). In nucleotides, the CDR3 is TGTGCCTGGAATCTAGCGGGGAGTACAGATACGCAGTATTTT. Protein product: CAWNLAGSTDTQYF.

This clone came up once. This sequence joins TRBV10-3 and TRBJ2-2, with no clear D. Germline CDR1 ENHRY, CDR2 SYGVKD. The CDR3 is made up of 13 amino acids. Trimming took 6 bases from V and 4 from J, leaving 9 bases between them. The CDR3 DNA follows: TGTGCCATCAGGACCGACACCACCGGGGAGCTGTTTTTT. Its translation: CAIRTDTTGELFF.

CDR3 amino acids: CSVEAESYEQYF. The CDR3 DNA sequence: TGCAGCGTTGAGGCGGAGAGCTACGAGCAGTACTTC. The chain couples TRBV29-1 to TRBJ2-7; D is undetermined. Looked up from germline, CDR1 is SQVTM and CDR2 is ANQGSEA. There are 12 residues in the CDR3. Trimming pared 3 bases from V and 3 bases from J, leaving 9 bases between.

V usage is TRBV6-5 and J usage is TRBJ2-6, with a weak D call TRBD2 (5 bases). Trimming took off 6 bases at V and 0 bases at J, with 9 bases between the two ends. The CDR3 has 15 amino acids. Germline V gene lookup returns CDR1 MNHEY and CDR2 SVGAGI. The CDR3 bases are TGTGCCAGCAGCCAAGGGAGCTCTGGGGCCAACGTCCTGACTTTC. Translating it yields CASSQGSSGANVLTF.

This chain links TRBV13 with TRBJ2-5; 7 bases agree with TRBD1. Germline V gene data show CDR1 as PRHDT and CDR2 as FYEKMQ (reference sequence). V was clipped by 1 base and J by 9 bases; unmatched bases: 17. This CDR3 is built from 17 residues. CDR3 residues: CASSLAISAGGVGSQYF. The CDR3 DNA reads TGTGCCAGCAGCTTAGCAATTTCTGCAGGGGGAGTGGGGTCCCAGTACTTC.

The chain has TRBV4-3 and TRBJ1-6; a weak D match, TRBD1 (5 bases). The CDR3 extends over 15 amino acids. With 1 base removed from V and 4 bases from J, the gap between germline ends came to 8 bases. Germline V gives CDR1 LGHNA, CDR2 YSLEER. Here the CDR3 reads CASSQGQGYNSPLHF. CDR3 nucleotides: TGCGCCAGCAGCCAAGGTCAGGGTTATAATTCACCCCTCCACTTT.

V is TRBV6-5 and J is TRBJ2-2; D is undetermined. The CDR3 consists of 12 residues. V lost 2 bases to trimming and J lost 7 bases, with 5 bases between them. In germline, CDR1 is MNHEY, CDR2 SVGAGI. CDR3 in amino acids: CASSYVLGELFF. DNA of the CDR3: TGTGCCAGCAGTTACGTCCTCGGGGAGCTGTTTTTT.

This chain joins TRBV6-5 and TRBJ1-2; TRBD1 aligns across 8 bases. The germline gives CDR1 MNHEY, CDR2 SVGAGI. V lost 2 bases to trimming and J lost 3 bases; unmatched junction nucleotides: 8. The length of the CDR3 is 16 residues. CDR3 coding DNA: TGTGCCAGCAGTTACCTCTCAGGGGGCGCCGACTATGGCTACACCTTC. Translating gives CASSYLSGGADYGYTF.

V gene TRBV2 combines with J gene TRBJ2-2, with D possibly being TRBD2 (6 bases). The CDR3 loop spans 17 amino acids. V lost 0 bases to trimming and J lost 3 bases, with 14 bases between them. Per the germline V gene, CDR1 is SNHLY and CDR2 is FYNNEI. CDR3 sequence reads: CASSEALGGVYTGELFF. As DNA, the CDR3 is TGTGCCAGCAGTGAAGCGCTTGGCGGGGTTTACACCGGGGAGCTGTTTTTT.

This clone was counted a single time. The rearrangement links TRBV9 to TRBJ2-7; 7 bases match TRBD1. CDR1 is SGDLS, CDR2 YYNGEE, per germline. The V and J ends lost 0 bases and 3 bases, in that order; junction bases with no gene match: 6. CDR3 length: 15 residues. This CDR3 reads CASSVGGGVLYEQYF. The CDR3 nucleotides are TGTGCCAGCAGCGTAGGAGGGGGCGTCCTCTACGAGCAGTACTTC.

This chain joins TRBV13 and TRBJ1-1; D is unclear. This CDR3 has 16 amino acids. Trimming stripped 2 bases from V and 4 bases from J, with 17 bases between. From germline, CDR1 is PRHDT and CDR2 FYEKMQ (reference sequence). The CDR3 region has the DNA TGTGCCAGCAGCTTACTCGTGGTCTCGGGAAGCACTGAAGCTTTCTTT. It codes for CASSLLVVSGSTEAFF.

This sequence joins TRBV4-3 and TRBJ2-1, with TRBD1 as a possible D gene (5 bases). The CDR3 runs 15 residues. Deletions cut 0 bases from V and 6 bases from J, with 12 bases between. Germline loops: CDR1 LGHNA, CDR2 YSLEER. This chain's CDR3 is CASSQDIADSNEQFF. The CDR3 nucleotides read TGCGCCAGCAGCCAAGATATTGCCGACAGCAATGAGCAGTTCTTC.

The V gene is TRBV7-9, the J gene TRBJ1-2; 7 nucleotides line up with TRBD1. The CDR3 sequence is 16 residues long. CDR1 and CDR2 (germline): SEHNR, FQNEAQ (reference sequence). After removal of 2 bases from V and 5 bases from J, the junction contained 11 bases not matched to a gene. The CDR3 protein is CASSLSTGAADYGYTF. The CDR3 DNA reads TGTGCCAGCAGCTTATCCACAGGGGCGGCCGATTATGGCTACACCTTC.

J is TRBJ1-6 and V is TRBV7-3; perhaps TRBD1 as D (6 bases). The CDR3 covers 14 residues. CDR1 and CDR2 (germline): SGHTA, FQGTGA. Trimming shortened V by 5 bases and J by 6 bases, and 11 bases separated the two germline ends. The CDR3 bases are TGTGCCAGCAGCCCGGACAGTCTTAATTCACCCCTCCACTTT. Residues: CASSPDSLNSPLHF.

The V and J genes are TRBV10-2 and TRBJ1-1, with D uncertain. CDR3 length: 13 residues. The germline CDR1 and CDR2 sequences are WSHSY and SAAADI. V was clipped by 6 bases and J by 0 bases, with 8 bases between them. The CDR3 loop is CASSPAVNTEAFF. The CDR3, as DNA: TGCGCCAGCAGCCCTGCAGTGAACACTGAAGCTTTCTTT.

The J gene is TRBJ2-1, the V gene TRBV9; 7 nucleotides line up with TRBD2. Per the germline V gene, CDR1 is SGDLS and CDR2 is YYNGEE. The V segment lost 0 bases and the J segment 4 bases; nucleotides outside the gene matches: 4. The CDR3 covers 15 residues. The CDR3 DNA reads TGTGCCAGCAGCGTAGCCCAGCGGGGTTACAATGAGCAGTTCTTC. Protein: CASSVAQRGYNEQFF.

This clone was observed a single time. This sequence joins TRBV28 and TRBJ2-5; 10 bases agree with TRBD2. The V gene's germline CDR1 is MDHEN and CDR2 SYDVKM. With 6 bases clipped from V and 0 bases from J, the junction kept 13 bases outside the gene matches. The CDR3 totals 18 residues. CDR3 loop: CASRLAGSTAPYQETQYF. The CDR3 bases are TGTGCCAGCAGACTAGCGGGGAGTACCGCCCCGTACCAAGAGACCCAGTACTTC. The full variable domain, in which reference TRBV28 and TRBJ2-5 provide the parts outside the CDR3, is DVKVTQSSRYLVKRTGEKVFLECVQDMDHENMFWYRQDPGLGLRLIYFSYDVKMKEKGDIPEGYSVSREKKERFSLILESASTNQTSMYLCASRLAGSTAPYQETQYFGPGTRLLVL.

This clone is judged medium-sized. This CDR3 is CASSVSGTGTINTEAFF. The DNA for the CDR3 is TGTGCCAGCAGCGTATCAGGGACAGGGACTATTAACACTGAAGCTTTCTTT. V gene TRBV9 combines with J gene TRBJ1-1, with 9 nucleotides matching TRBD1. Germline V gives CDR1 SGDLS, CDR2 YYNGEE. The CDR3 is made up of 17 amino acids. V dropped 1 base and J dropped 2; count of bases not matched to a gene: 9.

This chain links TRBV7-9 with TRBJ1-2; the D gene is possibly TRBD1 (5 bases). The CDR3 is 15 amino acids. Germline CDR1 SEHNR, CDR2 FQNEAQ (reference sequence). With 0 bases removed from V and 7 bases from J, the gap between germline ends came to 15 bases. This chain's CDR3 is CASSLAGHPKGGYTF. CDR3 DNA: TGTGCCAGCAGCTTAGCCGGACATCCCAAAGGTGGCTACACCTTC. Full variable domain (rest looked up from reference TRBV7-9 and TRBJ1-2): DTGVSQNPRHKITKRGQNVTFRCDPISEHNRLYWYRQTLGQGPEFLTYFQNEAQLEKSRLLSDRFSAERPKGSFSTLEIQRTEQGDSAMYLCASSLAGHPKGGYTFGSGTRLTVV.

J is TRBJ1-2 and V is TRBV4-1; D may be TRBD1 (6 bases). The V end was cut by 4 bases, the J end by 3 bases, with 15 bases between. The CDR3 contains 15 residues. Germline CDR1 and CDR2: MGHRA and YSYEKL. The CDR3 loop reads CASSPRTVTDYGYTF. Here the CDR3 DNA reads TGCGCCAGCAGCCCTCGGACAGTGACAGACTATGGCTACACCTTC.

J is TRBJ2-5 and V is TRBV4-2; TRBD1 agrees at 7 bases. Germline V lookup: CDR1 LGHNA, CDR2 YNFKEQ. V was clipped by 2 bases and J by 2 bases; unmatched bases: 2. This CDR3 region has 14 residues. Here the CDR3 reads CASSQIQGQETQYF. CDR3 DNA: TGTGCCAGCAGCCAAATACAGGGGCAAGAGACCCAGTACTTC.